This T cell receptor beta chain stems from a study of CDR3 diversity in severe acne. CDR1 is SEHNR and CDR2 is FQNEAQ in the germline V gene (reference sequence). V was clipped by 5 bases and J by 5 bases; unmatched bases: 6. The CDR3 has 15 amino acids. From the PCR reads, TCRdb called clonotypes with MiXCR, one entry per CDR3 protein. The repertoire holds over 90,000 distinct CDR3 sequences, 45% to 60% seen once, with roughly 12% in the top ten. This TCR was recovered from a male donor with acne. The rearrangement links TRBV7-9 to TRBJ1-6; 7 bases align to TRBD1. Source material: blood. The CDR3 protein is CASSRPGQDNSPLHF. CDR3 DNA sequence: TGTGCCAGCAGCCGACCTGGACAGGATAATTCACCCCTCCACTTT.